One TCR beta chain is described in this entry. Germline trimming cut 1 base from V and 4 bases from J; bases unmatched to any gene: 5. CDR1 is LNHDA, CDR2 SQIVND, per germline (reference sequence). The length of the CDR3 is 15 residues. Some clones are missing from TCRdb's copy, which holds only in-frame ones; the method was immunoSEQ multiplex PCR. The data show some 41,000 clones, more than 85% seen once. This entry comes from a study of T cells in localized non-small cell lung cancer. The chain combines TRBV19 with TRBJ1-2, with 8 bases lining up with TRBD1. The material sequenced was PBMCs, taken before any cancer treatment. The TCR was taken from a woman aged 40-75 years with stage II lung adenocarcinoma. CDR3 bases: TGTGCCAGTAGTATAGGCACCGGGACAGGCTATGGCTACACCTTC. This encodes CASSIGTGTGYGYTF.